This entry is about one T cell receptor beta chain. Its antigen is as yet unknown. Repertoires were generated with immunoSEQ multiplex PCR, while TCRdb's copy carries only in-frame clones and drops some. The table records fewer than 35,000 clones, around 90% of them present only once. This sample is part of a study of a mutant IDH1 vaccine in newly diagnosed glioma. As for the study in general: Vaccination of patients was performed eight times, in weeks 1, 3, 5, 7, 11, 15, 19 and 23. Earlier treatment was radiotherapy, temozolomide, or both, with most getting both.

Time point: week 11, during vaccination. With topical imiquimod, each dose of the vaccine consisted of 300 ug of mutant IDH1 20-mer peptide. Sequencing used PBMCs, obtained from a glioma patient whose treatment included an IDH1 peptide vaccine. The source of this sequence is a man aged 18 to 30 with glioma.

CDR3 coding DNA: TGCGCCAGCAGCCAAGATAGGCAAGCCTACGAGCAGTACTTC. Translating gives CASSQDRQAYEQYF. This chain connects TRBV4-3 to TRBJ2-7; D ambiguous. The CDR3 totals 14 residues. The germline CDR1 and CDR2 sequences are LGHNA and YSLEER. Trimming took off 0 bases at V and 2 bases at J, with 8 bases between the two ends.